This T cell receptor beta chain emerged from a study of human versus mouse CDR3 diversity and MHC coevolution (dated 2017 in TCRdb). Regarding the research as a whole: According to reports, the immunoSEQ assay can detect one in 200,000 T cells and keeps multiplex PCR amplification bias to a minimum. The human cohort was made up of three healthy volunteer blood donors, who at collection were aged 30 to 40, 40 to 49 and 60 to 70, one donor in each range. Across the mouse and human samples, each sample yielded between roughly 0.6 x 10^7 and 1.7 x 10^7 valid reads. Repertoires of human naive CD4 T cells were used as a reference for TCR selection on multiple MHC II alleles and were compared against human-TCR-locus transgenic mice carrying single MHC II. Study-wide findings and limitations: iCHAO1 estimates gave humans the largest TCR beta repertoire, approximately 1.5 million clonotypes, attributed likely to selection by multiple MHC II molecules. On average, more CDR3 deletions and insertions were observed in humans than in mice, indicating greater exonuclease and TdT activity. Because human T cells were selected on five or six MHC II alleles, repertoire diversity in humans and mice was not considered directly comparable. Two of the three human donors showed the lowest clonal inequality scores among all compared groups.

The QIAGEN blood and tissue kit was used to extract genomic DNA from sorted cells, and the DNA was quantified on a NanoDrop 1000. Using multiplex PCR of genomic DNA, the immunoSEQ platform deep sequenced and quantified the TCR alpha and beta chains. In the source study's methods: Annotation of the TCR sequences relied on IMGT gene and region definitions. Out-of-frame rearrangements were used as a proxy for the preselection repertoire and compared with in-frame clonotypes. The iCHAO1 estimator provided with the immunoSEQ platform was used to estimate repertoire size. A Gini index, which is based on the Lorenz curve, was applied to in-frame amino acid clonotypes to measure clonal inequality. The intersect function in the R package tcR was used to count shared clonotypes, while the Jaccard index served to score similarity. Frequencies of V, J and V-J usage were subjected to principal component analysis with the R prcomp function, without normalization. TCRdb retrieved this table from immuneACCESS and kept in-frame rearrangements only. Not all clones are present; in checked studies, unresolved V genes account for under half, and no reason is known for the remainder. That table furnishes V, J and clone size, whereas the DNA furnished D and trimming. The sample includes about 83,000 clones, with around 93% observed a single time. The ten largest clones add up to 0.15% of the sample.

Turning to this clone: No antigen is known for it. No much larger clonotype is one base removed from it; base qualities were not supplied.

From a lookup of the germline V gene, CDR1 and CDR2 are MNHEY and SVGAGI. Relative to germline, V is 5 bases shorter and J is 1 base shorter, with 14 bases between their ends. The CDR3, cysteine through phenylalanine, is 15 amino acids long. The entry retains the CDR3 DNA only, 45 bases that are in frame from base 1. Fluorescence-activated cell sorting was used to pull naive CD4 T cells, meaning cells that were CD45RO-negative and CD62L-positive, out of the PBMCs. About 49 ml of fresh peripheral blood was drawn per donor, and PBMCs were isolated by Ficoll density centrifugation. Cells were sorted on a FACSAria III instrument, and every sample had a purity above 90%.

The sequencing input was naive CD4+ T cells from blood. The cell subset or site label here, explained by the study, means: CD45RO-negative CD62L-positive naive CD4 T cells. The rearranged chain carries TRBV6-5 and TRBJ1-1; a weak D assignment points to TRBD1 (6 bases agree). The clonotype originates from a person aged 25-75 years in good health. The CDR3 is CASSPPGTQNTEAFF. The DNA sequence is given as TGTGCCAGCAGTCCTCCCGGGACACAGAACACTGAAGCTTTCTTT.